The 27 T cell receptor beta chains reported below all come from one sample, sequenced in a study of T cell responses to AZD1222 COVID-19 vaccine. Sequencing used immunoSEQ multiplex PCR; TCRdb keeps in-frame clones, though not all of them. This sample has around 120,000 clones, with about 89% found just once. Here the sequenced sample was peripheral blood, taken on day 0 of AZD1222 vaccination. Source of these receptors: an adult in good health.

This clone was observed a few times. CDR3 nucleotide sequence: TGTGCCAGCAGCTTTCAGGGGTTGAGCACCTACGAGCAGTACTTC. This encodes CASSFQGLSTYEQYF. The V and J genes are TRBV7-2 and TRBJ2-7; tentative D call: TRBD1 (6 bases). The ends were cut back, 3 bases at V and 2 bases at J, with 14 bases in the middle. This CDR3 comprises 15 residues. CDR1 is SGHTA, CDR2 FQGNSA, per germline.

The chain couples TRBV28 to TRBJ2-4; 7 bases agree with TRBD2. CDR3 length: 12 residues. V was clipped by 8 bases and J by 8 bases; unmatched bases: 6. In germline, CDR1 is MDHEN, CDR2 SYDVKM. CDR3 nucleotide sequence: TGTGCCAGCGCCCCAGGGAGGGACATTCAGTACTTC. Residues: CASAPGRDIQYF.

CDR3 residues: CASRSRLAGGPPEQFF. CDR3 DNA sequence: TGCGCCAGCAGATCCAGACTAGCGGGGGGGCCTCCGGAGCAGTTCTTC. V is TRBV10-2 and J is TRBJ2-1; TRBD2 matches at 14 bases. CDR1 is WSHSY, CDR2 SAAADI, per germline. V dropped 6 bases and J dropped 10; count of bases not matched to a gene: 11. The CDR3 has 16 residues.

J is TRBJ2-5 and V is TRBV28, with D possibly matching TRBD2 (5 bases). The ends were cut back, 3 bases at V and 5 bases at J, with 16 bases in the middle. Germline V gives CDR1 MDHEN, CDR2 SYDVKM. The CDR3 has 15 amino acids. This CDR3 is CASSFFGSSSETQYF. For the CDR3, the DNA is TGTGCCAGCAGTTTCTTCGGCTCTAGCTCCGAGACCCAGTACTTC.

The chain combines TRBV11-2 with TRBJ2-7; the match to TRBD1 covers 9 bases. The CDR3 totals 16 residues. V dropped 4 bases and J dropped 3; count of bases not matched to a gene: 10. Per the germline V gene, CDR1 is SGHAT and CDR2 is FQNNGV. Here the CDR3 reads CASSSSPPDRGYEQYF. The CDR3 DNA follows: TGTGCCAGCAGCTCGTCCCCCCCGGACAGGGGCTACGAGCAGTACTTC. Together with reference TRBV11-2 and TRBJ2-7, the CDR3 gives the full variable domain: EAGVAQSPRYKIIEKRQSVAFWCNPISGHATLYWYQQILGQGPKLLIQFQNNGVVDDSQLPKDRFSAERLKGVDSTLKIQPAKLEDSAVYLCASSSSPPDRGYEQYFGPGTRLTVT.

The chain joins TRBV25-1 to TRBJ2-1; a weak D match, TRBD2 (5 bases). Trimming removed 1 base at V and 0 bases at J, with 10 bases between. Germline V gene lookup returns CDR1 MGHDK and CDR2 SYGVNS. The CDR3 totals 16 residues. CDR3 amino acids: CASSESRVSSYNEQFF. CDR3 nucleotides: TGTGCCAGCAGTGAATCGAGGGTCAGCTCCTACAATGAGCAGTTCTTC.

This chain connects TRBV7-2 to TRBJ2-3; 12 nucleotides agree with TRBD2. The V gene's germline CDR1 is SGHTA and CDR2 FQGNSA. The CDR3 extends over 15 amino acids. V lost 7 bases, J lost 2 bases, and 4 bases stayed unmatched. The CDR3 sequence: CASTLAGGVTDTQYF. The DNA for the CDR3 is TGTGCCAGCACTCTAGCGGGAGGGGTCACAGATACGCAGTATTTT.

The rearrangement uses TRBV12-3 or TRBV12-4 and TRBJ1-2, with D perhaps TRBD1 (6 bases). The CDR3 is made up of 13 amino acids. V was trimmed by 6 bases and J by 5 bases, leaving 13 bases between them. The CDR3 sequence is CASSLQGNYGYTF. The CDR3 DNA is TGTGCCAGCAGCTTACAGGGAAATTATGGCTACACCTTC.

The chain recombines TRBV5-1 with TRBJ1-4, with 8 bases aligning to TRBD1. Germline V gene sequence: CDR1 SGHRS, CDR2 YFSETQ. The junction had 3 bases not matched to a gene; V was cut back by 3 bases and J by 5 bases. The CDR3 totals 14 residues. The CDR3, as DNA: TGCGCCAGCAGCTATGCAGGGGGCAATGAAAAACTGTTTTTT. This gives the protein CASSYAGGNEKLFF. The full variable domain, with the rest looked up from reference TRBV5-1 and TRBJ1-4, is KAGVTQTPRYLIKTRGQQVTLSCSPISGHRSVSWYQQTPGQGLQFLFEYFSETQRNKGNFPGRFSGRQFSNSRSEMNVSTLELGDSALYLCASSYAGGNEKLFFGSGTQLSVL.

The chain has TRBV6-5 and TRBJ2-5; D is possibly TRBD1 or TRBD2 (5 bases each). The CDR3 extends over 15 amino acids. Germline lookup yields CDR1 MNHEY and CDR2 SVGAGI. Trimming left V 4 bases short and J 5 bases short, with 17 bases between. In nucleotides, the CDR3 is TGTGCCAGCAGTTCCCGCCCCCGGGGCTCCGAGACCCAGTACTTC. Translated: CASSSRPRGSETQYF.

DNA for the CDR3: TGCGCCAGCAGCGAGCAGGCCAACACTGAAGCTTTCTTT. It yields the protein CASSEQANTEAFF. The chain joins TRBV5-1 to TRBJ1-1; D unclear. The CDR3 loop spans 13 amino acids. Germline V gene lookup returns CDR1 SGHRS and CDR2 YFSETQ. Trimming removed 4 bases from V and 2 bases from J, with 9 bases in between. The full variable domain, in which reference TRBV5-1 and TRBJ1-1 provide the parts outside the CDR3, is KAGVTQTPRYLIKTRGQQVTLSCSPISGHRSVSWYQQTPGQGLQFLFEYFSETQRNKGNFPGRFSGRQFSNSRSEMNVSTLELGDSALYLCASSEQANTEAFFGQGTRLTVV.

V is TRBV7-2 and J is TRBJ2-7; 13 bases are a match to TRBD2. The CDR3 contains 16 residues. Trimming at V came to 4 bases and at J to 4 bases, leaving 7 bases not matched to a gene. CDR1 and CDR2 from the germline V gene are SGHTA and FQGNSA. This CDR3 reads CASSYGLAGEQYEQYF. CDR3 DNA sequence: TGTGCCAGCAGCTATGGACTAGCGGGGGAACAATACGAGCAGTACTTC.

This rearrangement joins TRBV19 to TRBJ2-6; D is possibly TRBD1 (6 bases). With 6 bases removed from V and 3 bases from J, the gap between germline ends came to 12 bases. The CDR3 extends over 15 amino acids. The germline gives CDR1 LNHDA, CDR2 SQIVND (reference sequence). The DNA for the CDR3 is TGTGCCAGTAGCCTTTGGACAGATGGGGCCAACGTCCTGACTTTC. It translates to CASSLWTDGANVLTF.

This sequence joins TRBV7-9 and TRBJ1-2; D gene unclear. CDR3 length equals 13 residues. The V and J ends lost 5 bases and 8 bases respectively, with 15 bases between them. CDR1 and CDR2 from the germline V gene are SEHNR and FQNEAQ (reference sequence). The CDR3 protein is CASSLDWGDGYTF. CDR3 coding DNA: TGTGCCAGCAGCCTTGATTGGGGAGACGGCTACACCTTC.

This rearrangement joins TRBV27 to TRBJ2-7, with D tentatively TRBD2 (6 bases). This CDR3 comprises 12 residues. V gave up 5 bases and J gave up 6 bases, with 11 bases separating them. CDR1 MNHEY and CDR2 SMNVEV come from the germline V gene (reference sequence). CDR3 region: CASSQGLGEQYF. CDR3 sequence (DNA): TGTGCCAGCAGTCAGGGACTGGGCGAGCAGTACTTC.

The chain recombines TRBV5-4 with TRBJ1-4; 7 nucleotides line up with TRBD1. Germline CDR1 and CDR2: SGHNT and YYREEE (reference sequence). Losses at the gene ends were 2 bases for V and 8 bases for J; bases not matched to a gene: 9. This CDR3 spans 15 amino acids. The CDR3 protein is CASSFSGTEGEKLFF. In DNA form, the CDR3 reads TGTGCCAGCAGCTTTTCTGGGACAGAGGGGGAAAAACTGTTTTTT. Drawing the rest from reference TRBV5-4 and TRBJ1-4, the complete variable domain is ETGVTQSPTHLIKTRGQQVTLRCSSQSGHNTVSWYQQALGQGPQFIFQYYREEENGRGNFPPRFSGLQFPNYSSELNVNALELDDSALYLCASSFSGTEGEKLFFGSGTQLSVL.

This chain connects TRBV6-5 to TRBJ1-1; D perhaps matches TRBD1 (5 bases). Germline assignment: CDR1 MNHEY and CDR2 SVGAGI. The CDR3 has 14 amino acids. The V and J ends lost 2 bases and 3 bases respectively, with 10 bases between them. The CDR3 protein is CASSYTKGDTEAFF. In DNA, the CDR3 is TGTGCCAGCAGTTACACTAAAGGGGACACTGAAGCTTTCTTT.

This chain joins TRBV9 and TRBJ1-3; TRBD1 matches 7 bases. Germline-derived CDR1 and CDR2 are SGDLS and YYNGEE. The CDR3 has 15 residues. V trimming: 0 bases; J trimming: 9 bases; junction bases outside the gene matches: 9. The CDR3 coding sequence is TGTGCCAGCAGCGTAGAAGGGGGCGTTGGGGGCACCATATATTTT. Translating it yields CASSVEGGVGGTIYF.

This clone occurred once. The V and J genes are TRBV4-3 and TRBJ2-7; D may correspond to TRBD1 or TRBD2 (6 bases each). V lost 3 bases and J lost 2, with 14 bases in between. Germline loops: CDR1 LGHNA, CDR2 YSLEER. The CDR3 loop spans 15 amino acids. The CDR3 loop reads CASSHAKGGPYEQYF. The CDR3 bases are TGCGCCAGCAGCCATGCGAAGGGGGGCCCCTACGAGCAGTACTTC.

V gene TRBV18 combines with J gene TRBJ1-2; no definite D call. The CDR3 has 13 residues. Deletions cut 2 bases from V and 10 bases from J, with 14 bases between. CDR1 KGHSH and CDR2 LQKENI come from the germline V gene. The CDR3 DNA reads TGTGCCAGCTCACCAGCGGGAAGTATCGACTACACCTTC. It specifies CASSPAGSIDYTF.

The CDR3 coding sequence is TGTGCCTGGAGTGTTGGACGAAAACTGTTTTTT. Translated: CAWSVGRKLFF. The chain combines TRBV30 with TRBJ1-4; D remains unclear. The CDR3 runs 11 residues. Looked up from germline, CDR1 is GTSNPN and CDR2 is SVGIG (reference sequence). V lost 0 bases, J lost 10 bases, and 6 bases lay in between.

The chain carries TRBV6-5 and TRBJ1-1, with D possibly matching TRBD1 (6 bases). CDR3 size: 14 residues. CDR1 is MNHEY, CDR2 SVGAGI, per germline. With 9 bases removed from V and 1 base from J, the gap between germline ends came to 15 bases. The CDR3 protein is CASVGGGKNTEAFF. CDR3 nucleotide sequence: TGTGCCAGTGTAGGGGGAGGCAAGAACACTGAAGCTTTCTTT.

The chain recombines TRBV10-3 with TRBJ2-7, with TRBD1 as a possible D gene (6 bases). V lost 2 bases to trimming and J lost 11 bases, with 16 bases between them. Germline V CDR1 and CDR2: ENHRY, SYGVKD. The CDR3 covers 13 residues. CDR3 nucleotides: TGTGCCATCAGTGAGGCGGACAGTCCAGGGGAGTACTTC. Amino acids: CAISEADSPGEYF.

The chain joins TRBV2 to TRBJ1-2; D perhaps matches TRBD1 (6 bases). This CDR3 region has 12 residues. The V gene lost 5 bases and the J gene lost 7 bases, with 11 bases spanning the gap. Per germline, CDR1 SNHLY and CDR2 FYNNEI. The CDR3, as DNA: TGTGCCAGCAGTCTCGGGGGCATTGGCTACACCTTC. Its protein product is CASSLGGIGYTF.

The chain is built from TRBV4-1 and TRBJ1-6, with 7 positions matching TRBD1. The CDR3 sequence is 16 residues long. The germline V gene has CDR1 MGHRA and CDR2 YSYEKL. Germline trimming cut 4 bases from V and 4 bases from J; bases unmatched to any gene: 7. The CDR3 DNA sequence: TGCGCCAGCAGCCTTGAACCGACAGGGTATAATTCACCCCTCCACTTT. It codes for CASSLEPTGYNSPLHF.

The chain recombines TRBV19 with TRBJ1-5, with TRBD1 matching over 7 bases. The J segment lost 4 bases and the V segment lost 3 bases, leaving 12 bases of the junction unmatched. The CDR3 sequence is 17 residues long. Germline CDR1 reads LNHDA; CDR2 reads SQIVND (reference sequence). This CDR3 reads CASSIGRWGQQNQPQHF. As DNA, the CDR3 is TGTGCCAGTAGTATCGGTCGCTGGGGACAGCAAAATCAGCCCCAGCATTTT.

The CDR3 region is CSAVGGDEQFF. CDR3 coding DNA: TGCAGCGCCGTGGGAGGGGATGAGCAGTTCTTC. This rearrangement joins TRBV29-1 to TRBJ2-1, with 7 bases aligning to TRBD2. Unmatched junction bases numbered 5, after V lost 7 bases and J lost 8 bases. The CDR3 contains 11 residues. Germline CDR1 and CDR2: SQVTM and ANQGSEA.